Sequencing of this T cell receptor (beta chain) was carried out in a study of PD-1 blockade in classical Hodgkin lymphoma. Comment on this clone: Its matching antigen is unknown.

The time point here: cycle 4 day 1 (C4D1), after more than 5 weeks of nivolumab. Each patient's relapse followed autologous stem cell transplantation, and brentuximab vedotin exposure varied. When best responses were assessed, they were complete response, partial response or progressive disease. Method: immunoSEQ multiplex PCR; TCRdb's copy keeps in-frame clones and lacks some. The sample shows just under 65,000 clones, roughly 89% of them seen only once. From germline, CDR1 is LNHNV and CDR2 YYDKDF (reference sequence). The length of the CDR3 is 15 residues. J was trimmed by 4 bases and V by 0 bases; bases with no gene match: 5. Whole-study findings and limits: CD4+ TCR diversity climbed significantly by C4D1, unlike CD8+ TCR diversity. Whoever responded completely had baseline diversity much like that seen in newly diagnosed patients.

The source of this sequence is a human donor with classical Hodgkin lymphoma. This chain links TRBV15 with TRBJ1-2, with 7 nucleotides matching TRBD1. This specimen consisted of peripheral blood mononuclear cells (PBMCs), obtained before the fourth cycle of nivolumab. The CDR3 DNA follows: TGTGCCACCAGCAGAGAAAGGGGGCAGTTCTATGGCTACACCTTC. It translates to CATSRERGQFYGYTF.